These 12 T cell receptor beta chains came from one sample sequenced in a study of blood T cell repertoires in COVID-19. Only in-frame clones appear in the TCRdb table, and some are missing; sequencing was by immunoSEQ multiplex PCR. Of hundreds of thousands of clones detected, about 86% appear once; the ten largest clones hold 4.5% to 6.5%. Sequenced: peripheral blood. The receptors come from an elderly man with acute or convalescent COVID-19.

The rearrangement uses TRBV21-1 and TRBJ1-2; the table names TRBD1, a call not compared with the DNA. TRBV21-1 is marked as a pseudogene. The length of the CDR3 is 16 residues. CDR3 sequence (DNA): TGTGCCAGCAGCAAAGTTCCGGGACAGGGGTGCTATGGCTACACCTTC. Translated: CASSKVPGQGCYGYTF.

The rearrangement links TRBV11-2 to TRBJ1-6; D remains ambiguous. Germline-derived CDR1 and CDR2 are SGHAT and FQNNGV. V was pared by 3 bases and J by 6 bases, with 12 bases between. The CDR3 length is 15 residues. The CDR3 sequence is CASSLGWAANSPLHF. Written as DNA, the CDR3 is TGTGCCAGCAGCTTGGGTTGGGCAGCTAATTCACCCCTCCACTTT.

This clone was found once. The V and J genes are TRBV5-1 and TRBJ2-5; 9 nucleotides agree with TRBD2. The ends lost 0 bases at V and 2 bases at J; junction bases unmatched: 8. The CDR3 is 17 residues long. CDR1 and CDR2 from the germline V gene are SGHRS and YFSETQ. The CDR3, as DNA: TGCGCCAGCAGCTTGGACGCGGGGGGGTCCATTCAAGAGACCCAGTACTTC. This translates into CASSLDAGGSIQETQYF. The full variable domain, with the rest looked up from reference TRBV5-1 and TRBJ2-5, is KAGVTQTPRYLIKTRGQQVTLSCSPISGHRSVSWYQQTPGQGLQFLFEYFSETQRNKGNFPGRFSGRQFSNSRSEMNVSTLELGDSALYLCASSLDAGGSIQETQYFGPGTRLLVL.

The chain recombines TRBV9 with TRBJ2-5, with 12 positions matching TRBD2. Looked up from germline, CDR1 is SGDLS and CDR2 is YYNGEE. The V gene end was trimmed by 4 bases and the J gene end by 4 bases; junction bases not matched to a gene: 8. This CDR3 spans 16 amino acids. The CDR3 DNA reads as TGTGCCAGCAGCCCAGAGCCTAGCGGGGGGGGAGAGACCCAGTACTTC. Translating gives CASSPEPSGGGETQYF.

CDR3 loop: CASGDLAGSTDTQYF. CDR3 nucleotides: TGCGCCAGCGGGGACCTAGCGGGTAGCACAGATACGCAGTATTTT. This chain joins TRBV10-2 and TRBJ2-3; the match to TRBD2 covers 8 bases. J lost 0 bases, V lost 8 bases, and 7 bases had no gene match. Per the germline V gene, CDR1 is WSHSY and CDR2 is SAAADI. This CDR3 spans 15 amino acids.

This chain joins TRBV6-5 and TRBJ1-2, with TRBD1 as a possible D gene (5 bases). V was trimmed by 8 bases and J by 8 bases, leaving 12 bases between them. This CDR3 comprises 11 residues. Germline-derived CDR1 and CDR2 are MNHEY and SVGAGI. The CDR3 nucleotides are TGTGCCAGCCAGGGCGCCGAGGGCTACACCTTC. Its translation: CASQGAEGYTF.

The rearrangement uses TRBV5-4 and TRBJ2-3, with D maybe TRBD1 (5 bases). This CDR3 is built from 18 residues. Trimming removed 3 bases from V and 0 bases from J, with 20 bases in between. Germline V gene data show CDR1 as SGHNT and CDR2 as YYREEE (reference sequence). The CDR3 spells CASSSAPGRQASTDTQYF. The CDR3 bases are TGTGCCAGCAGCTCGGCCCCAGGGCGACAAGCTAGCACAGATACGCAGTATTTT.

The CDR3 sequence is CASSLFRGTNEKLFF. The CDR3 coding sequence is TGTGCCAGCAGCTTATTCAGGGGTACTAATGAAAAACTGTTTTTT. V gene TRBV7-9 combines with J gene TRBJ1-4; the D gene is possibly TRBD1 (6 bases). Trimming took off 2 bases at V and 2 bases at J, with 9 bases between the two ends. The CDR3 has 15 residues. Germline V gives CDR1 SEHNR, CDR2 FQNEAQ (reference sequence).

A few counts support this clone. V gene TRBV3-1 (or the pseudogene TRBV3-2) combines with J gene TRBJ1-3; 7 bases align to TRBD1. From germline, CDR1 is LGHDT and CDR2 YNNKEL (reference sequence). The CDR3 has 17 amino acids. The trim removed 4 bases at V and 4 bases at J, leaving 13 bases unmatched. CDR3 coding DNA: TGTGCCAGCAGCCCCCAAGGGGGCAGGGTTTTCGGAAACACCATATATTTT. Encoded protein: CASSPQGGRVFGNTIYF.

The chain uses TRBV27 and TRBJ2-1; 10 positions match TRBD2. CDR1 and CDR2 from the germline V gene are MNHEY and SMNVEV (reference sequence). This CDR3 contains 17 residues. The trim removed 0 bases at V and 6 bases at J, leaving 8 bases unmatched. The CDR3 is CASSLSGASGSLNEQFF. As DNA, the CDR3 is TGTGCCAGCAGTTTATCGGGGGCTAGCGGGAGCCTCAATGAGCAGTTCTTC.

This clone was seen just once. The chain couples TRBV7-9 to TRBJ2-2; possible D gene TRBD1, 6 bases. This CDR3 spans 16 amino acids. The V gene's germline CDR1 is SEHNR and CDR2 FQNEAQ (reference sequence). Between the trimmed V and J ends, which lost 8 bases and 0 bases, there was a span of 16 bases. The CDR3 DNA reads TGTGCCAGCGGTAGGCAGGGGACCCCGAACACCGGGGAGCTGTTTTTT. It encodes CASGRQGTPNTGELFF.

The chain links TRBV7-8 to TRBJ1-4; 8 bases are a match to TRBD1. Germline assignment: CDR1 SGHVS and CDR2 FQNEAQ. J was trimmed by 0 bases and V by 4 bases; bases with no gene match: 10. The CDR3 runs 18 residues. Written as DNA, the CDR3 is TGTGCCAGCAGCTCCCTCGGACAGGGAATCGCAACTAATGAAAAACTGTTTTTT. Translation gives CASSSLGQGIATNEKLFF.